This T cell receptor (beta chain) stems from a study of T cell changes during pregnancy in multiple sclerosis. Libraries were prepared by immunoSEQ multiplex PCR; TCRdb keeps only in-frame clonotypes and omits some of them. Of some 54,000 clones in the sample, 94% are singletons; the top ten hold about 3%. Per the germline V gene, CDR1 is LGHNA and CDR2 is YSLEER. Trimming cost V 4 bases and J 5 bases; bases outside gene matches: 8. This CDR3 spans 16 amino acids. Sequenced material: CD8+ T cells from peripheral blood mononuclear cells, taken in the third trimester of pregnancy. The sequence was obtained from a female donor with multiple sclerosis, enrolled in a pregnancy study. The genes are TRBV4-3 and TRBJ2-1, with 10 bases fitting TRBD2. In DNA form, the CDR3 reads TGCGCCAGCAGCCCGCAGCGGGAGGGTTCCCACAATGAGCAGTTCTTC. It specifies CASSPQREGSHNEQFF.